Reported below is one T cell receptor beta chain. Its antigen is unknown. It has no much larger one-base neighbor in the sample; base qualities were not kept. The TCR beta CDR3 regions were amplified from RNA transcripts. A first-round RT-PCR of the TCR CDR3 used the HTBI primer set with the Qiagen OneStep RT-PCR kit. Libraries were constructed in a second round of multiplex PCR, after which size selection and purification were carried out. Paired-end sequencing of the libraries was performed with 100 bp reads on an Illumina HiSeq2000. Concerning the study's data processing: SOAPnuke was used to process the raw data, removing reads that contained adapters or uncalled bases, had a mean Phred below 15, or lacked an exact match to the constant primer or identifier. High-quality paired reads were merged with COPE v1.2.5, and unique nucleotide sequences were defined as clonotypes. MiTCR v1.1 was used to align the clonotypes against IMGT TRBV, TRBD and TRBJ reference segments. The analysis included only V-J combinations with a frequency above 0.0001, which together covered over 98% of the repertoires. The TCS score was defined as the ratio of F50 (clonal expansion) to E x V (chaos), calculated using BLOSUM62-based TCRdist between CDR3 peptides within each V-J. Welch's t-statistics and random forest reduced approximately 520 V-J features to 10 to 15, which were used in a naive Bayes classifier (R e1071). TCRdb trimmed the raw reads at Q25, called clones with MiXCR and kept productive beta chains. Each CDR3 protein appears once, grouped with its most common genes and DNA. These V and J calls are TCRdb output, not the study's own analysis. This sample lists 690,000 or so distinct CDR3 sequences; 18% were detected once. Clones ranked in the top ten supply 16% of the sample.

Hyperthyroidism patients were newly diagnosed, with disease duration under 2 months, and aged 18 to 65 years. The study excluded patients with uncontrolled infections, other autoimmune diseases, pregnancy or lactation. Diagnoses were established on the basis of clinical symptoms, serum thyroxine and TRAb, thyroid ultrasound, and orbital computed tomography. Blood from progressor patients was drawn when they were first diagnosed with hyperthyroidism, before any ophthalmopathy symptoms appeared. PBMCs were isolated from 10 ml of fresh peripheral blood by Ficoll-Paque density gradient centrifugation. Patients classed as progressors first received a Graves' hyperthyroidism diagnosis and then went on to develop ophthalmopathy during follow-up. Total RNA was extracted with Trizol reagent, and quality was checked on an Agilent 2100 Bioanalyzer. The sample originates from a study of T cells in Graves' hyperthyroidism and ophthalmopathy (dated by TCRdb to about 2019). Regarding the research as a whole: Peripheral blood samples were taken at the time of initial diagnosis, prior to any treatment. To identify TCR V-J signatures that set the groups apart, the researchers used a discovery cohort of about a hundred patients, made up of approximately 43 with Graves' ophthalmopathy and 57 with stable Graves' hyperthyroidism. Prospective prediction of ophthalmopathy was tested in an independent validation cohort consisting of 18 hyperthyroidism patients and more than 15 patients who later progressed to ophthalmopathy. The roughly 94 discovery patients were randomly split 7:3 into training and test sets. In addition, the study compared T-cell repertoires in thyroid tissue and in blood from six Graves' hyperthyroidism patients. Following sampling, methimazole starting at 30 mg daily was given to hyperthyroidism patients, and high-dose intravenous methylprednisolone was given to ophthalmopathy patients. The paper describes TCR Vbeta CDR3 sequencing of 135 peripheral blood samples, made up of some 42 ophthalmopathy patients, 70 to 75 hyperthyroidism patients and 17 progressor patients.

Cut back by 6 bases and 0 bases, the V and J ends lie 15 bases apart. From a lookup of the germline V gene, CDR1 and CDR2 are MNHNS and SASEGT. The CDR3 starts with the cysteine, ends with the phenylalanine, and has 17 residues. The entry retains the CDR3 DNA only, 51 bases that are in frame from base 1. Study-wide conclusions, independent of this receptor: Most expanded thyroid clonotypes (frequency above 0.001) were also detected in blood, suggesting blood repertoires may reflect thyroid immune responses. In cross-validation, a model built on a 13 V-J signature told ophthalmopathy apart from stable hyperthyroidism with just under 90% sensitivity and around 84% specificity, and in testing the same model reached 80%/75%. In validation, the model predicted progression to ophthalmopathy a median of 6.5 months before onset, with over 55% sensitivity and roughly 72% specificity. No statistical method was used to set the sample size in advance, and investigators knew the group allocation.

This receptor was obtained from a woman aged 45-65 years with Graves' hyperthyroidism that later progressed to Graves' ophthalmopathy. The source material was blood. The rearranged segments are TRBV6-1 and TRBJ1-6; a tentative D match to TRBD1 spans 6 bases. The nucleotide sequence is TGTGCCAGCAGATCCACGGGACATACCTCCTATAATTCACCCCTCCACTTT. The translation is CASRSTGHTSYNSPLHF.